The T cell receptor (beta chain) described here comes from a study of cytomegalovirus exposure and HLA in healthy donors. CDR1 SEHNR and CDR2 FQNEAQ come from the germline V gene (reference sequence). V was shortened by 8 bases and J by 0 bases, with 19 bases between the two germline ends. This CDR3 region has 16 residues. Profiling relied on immunoSEQ multiplex PCR, and the TCRdb table lists in-frame clones only, not all of them. Of 100,000 to 150,000 clones in the sample, approximately 95% were seen once. The sequence was collected from a man younger than 35 in good health and CMV-seronegative. The V call is TRBV7-9, the J call TRBJ1-2; perhaps TRBD1 as D (6 bases). Sequenced sample: PBMCs. CDR3 residues: CASSEGIQGPNYGYTF. In nucleotides, the CDR3 is TGTGCCAGCTCCGAGGGGATACAGGGCCCTAACTATGGCTACACCTTC.